What follows is one T cell receptor beta chain and its context. The entry originates in a study of cytomegalovirus exposure and HLA in healthy donors. The PCR was carried out with 60 Vbeta primers and 13 Jbeta primers. Clones were sequenced by immunoSEQ multiplex PCR, and TCRdb holds only the in-frame ones, with some missing. Counted here are around 150,000 clones, roughly 83% occurring once; the ten biggest clones make up about 1.5%. CDR1 and CDR2 (germline): SGHVS, FNYEAQ. V shed 4 bases and J 4 bases; nucleotides not matched to a gene: 7. CDR3 length: 16 residues. This sequence joins TRBV7-6 and TRBJ2-3; the match to TRBD2 covers 11 bases. The sample was PBMCs. The TCR was taken from a middle-aged man in good health and CMV-seronegative. CDR3: CASSYPTSGEADTQYF. The CDR3 region has the DNA TGTGCCAGCAGCTACCCGACTAGCGGGGAGGCAGATACGCAGTATTTT.